These 13 T cell receptor beta chains came from one sample sequenced in a study of control samples from healthy donors and cancer patients. TCRdb keeps only in-frame clones here, not all; method: immunoSEQ multiplex PCR. The repertoire holds 180,000 or so clones, roughly nine tenths seen once, with approximately 1.5% in the top ten. Specimen: blood. These receptors were obtained from a young woman in good health.

The rearrangement links TRBV28 to TRBJ2-1; D call uncertain. V was pared by 4 bases and J by 7 bases, with 14 bases between. The germline V gene has CDR1 MDHEN and CDR2 SYDVKM. The CDR3 sequence is 14 residues long. This CDR3 is CASSSDLLGNEQFF. CDR3 in DNA: TGTGCCAGCAGTTCAGACCTCCTAGGAAATGAGCAGTTCTTC.

This sequence joins TRBV6-4 and TRBJ1-3, with D unresolved. Deletions cut 1 base from V and 1 base from J, with 5 bases between. Germline loops: CDR1 MRHNA, CDR2 SNTAGT. The CDR3 covers 14 residues. The chain's CDR3 is CASSDWGSGNTIYF. DNA for the CDR3: TGTGCCAGCAGTGACTGGGGATCTGGAAACACCATATATTTT.

The gene calls are TRBV30 and TRBJ2-4; D not certain. V lost 5 bases to trimming and J lost 0 bases, with 5 bases between them. The CDR3 is made up of 12 amino acids. CDR1 and CDR2 (germline): GTSNPN, SVGIG (reference sequence). The CDR3 loop is CAWGLAKNIQYF. In DNA form, the CDR3 reads TGTGCCTGGGGTTTAGCCAAAAACATTCAGTACTTC.

This chain uses TRBV5-4 with TRBJ2-2, with D unresolved. V was cut by 0 bases and J by 1 base, with 7 bases left in between. The CDR3 has 15 residues. CDR1 is SGHNT, CDR2 YYREEE, per germline (reference sequence). The DNA for the CDR3 is TGTGCCAGCAGCTTGGGGACGGAGAACACCGGGGAGCTGTTTTTT. Its protein product is CASSLGTENTGELFF.

Details on this clone: This sequence may be a read error, since a much larger clone differs from it by one base. The rearrangement links TRBV7-9 to TRBJ2-1, with 15 bases fitting TRBD2. There are 14 residues in the CDR3. The germline V gene encodes CDR1 SEHNR and CDR2 FQNEAQ (reference sequence). The J segment lost 7 bases and the V segment lost 5 bases, leaving 0 bases of the junction unmatched. CDR3 DNA: TGTGCCAGCAGCGGGACTAGCGGGAGGAATGAGCAGTTCTTC. It yields the protein CASSGTSGRNEQFF. Variable domain in full (rest from reference TRBV7-9 and TRBJ2-1): DTGVSQNPRHKITKRGQNVTFRCDPISEHNRLYWYRQTLGQGPEFLTYFQNEAQLEKSRLLSDRFSAERPKGSFSTLEIQRTEQGDSAMYLCASSGTSGRNEQFFGPGTRLTVL.

The chain links TRBV2 to TRBJ2-7; 7 positions match TRBD2. The germline V gene encodes CDR1 SNHLY and CDR2 FYNNEI. The CDR3 is made up of 12 amino acids. With 9 bases clipped from V and 1 base from J, the junction kept 3 bases outside the gene matches. As DNA, the CDR3 is TGTGCCAGTAGCGGGCGTTCCTACGAGCAGTACTTC. Its translation is CASSGRSYEQYF.

The chain combines TRBV18 with TRBJ2-7, with 9 bases lining up with TRBD2. The CDR3 has 16 amino acids. With 0 bases clipped from V and 5 bases from J, the junction kept 8 bases outside the gene matches. Germline CDR1 is KGHSH and CDR2 is LQKENI. The CDR3 protein is CASSPPGLAGSHEQYF. The CDR3 region has the DNA TGTGCCAGCTCACCACCGGGGCTAGCGGGGTCCCACGAGCAGTACTTC.

The V gene is TRBV28, the J gene TRBJ1-3; 8 bases are a match to TRBD1. This CDR3 has 16 residues. CDR1 and CDR2 from the germline V gene are MDHEN and SYDVKM. The V segment lost 4 bases and the J segment 3 bases; nucleotides outside the gene matches: 8. The DNA of the CDR3 is TGTGCCAGCAGTTGGTCAAGGACAGGGTTTGGAAACACCATATATTTT. This gives the protein CASSWSRTGFGNTIYF.

The V gene is TRBV18, the J gene TRBJ1-1; no definite D call. Looked up from germline, CDR1 is KGHSH and CDR2 is LQKENI. The CDR3 spans 15 residues. V lost 2 bases and J 0 bases, leaving 10 bases between the germline ends. CDR3: CASSPYGVMNTEAFF. The CDR3 DNA reads as TGTGCCAGCTCACCATACGGGGTAATGAACACTGAAGCTTTCTTT.

The chain is built from TRBV15 and TRBJ2-1; 9 bases are a match to TRBD1. The J segment lost 3 bases and the V segment lost 1 base, leaving 4 bases of the junction unmatched. CDR3 length equals 16 residues. Per the germline V gene, CDR1 is LNHNV and CDR2 is YYDKDF (reference sequence). The CDR3 DNA reads as TGTGCCACCAGCAGAGGTCGGACAGGGGACTACAATGAGCAGTTCTTC. It translates to CATSRGRTGDYNEQFF.

The chain links TRBV5-1 to TRBJ1-2; 9 nucleotides line up with TRBD1. Looked up from germline, CDR1 is SGHRS and CDR2 is YFSETQ. This CDR3 contains 14 residues. The V gene end was trimmed by 4 bases and the J gene end by 4 bases; junction bases not matched to a gene: 5. This CDR3 is CASSGDRVGYGYTF. The DNA for the CDR3 is TGCGCCAGCAGCGGGGACAGGGTGGGCTATGGCTACACCTTC.

The V gene is TRBV5-1, the J gene TRBJ2-2, with 10 bases fitting TRBD1. Germline V gives CDR1 SGHRS, CDR2 YFSETQ. This CDR3 region has 15 residues. The J segment lost 5 bases and the V segment lost 3 bases, leaving 4 bases of the junction unmatched. The CDR3 sequence: CASSSGQGWTGELFF. The CDR3 bases are TGCGCCAGCAGCTCGGGACAGGGGTGGACCGGGGAGCTGTTTTTT.

This clone was observed once. The chain employs TRBV11-3 and TRBJ2-3, with 8 bases matching TRBD1. The germline V gene encodes CDR1 SGHNT and CDR2 YENEEA. The CDR3 extends over 16 amino acids. The ends lost 1 base at V and 0 bases at J; junction bases unmatched: 3. DNA for the CDR3: TGTGCCAGCAGCTTAGGGACAGGGCCTAGCACAGATACGCAGTATTTT. This gives the protein CASSLGTGPSTDTQYF. The entire variable domain, with the rest obtained from reference TRBV11-3 and TRBJ2-3, is as follows: EAGVVQSPRYKIIEKKQPVAFWCNPISGHNTLYWYLQNLGQGPELLIRYENEEAVDDSQLPKDRFSAERLKGVDSTLKIQPAELGDSAVYLCASSLGTGPSTDTQYFGPGTRLTVL.